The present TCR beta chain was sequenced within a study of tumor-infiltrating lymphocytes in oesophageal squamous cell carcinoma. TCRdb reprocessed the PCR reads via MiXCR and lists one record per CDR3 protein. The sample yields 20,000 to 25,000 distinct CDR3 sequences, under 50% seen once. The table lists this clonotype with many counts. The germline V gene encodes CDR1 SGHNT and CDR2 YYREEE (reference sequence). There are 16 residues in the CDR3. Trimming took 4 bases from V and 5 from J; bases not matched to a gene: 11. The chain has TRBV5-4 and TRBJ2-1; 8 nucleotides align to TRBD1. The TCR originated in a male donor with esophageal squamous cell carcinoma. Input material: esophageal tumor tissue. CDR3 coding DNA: TGTGCCAGCAGCCCGGCCTGGGGGGACAGGAACAATGAGCAGTTCTTC. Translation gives CASSPAWGDRNNEQFF.